This T cell receptor (beta chain) was recorded in a study of a mutant IDH1 vaccine in newly diagnosed glioma. Study summary: Vaccination started 4-6 weeks after radiotherapy alone, or with temozolomide cycles. Those enrolled had earlier been treated with radiotherapy, temozolomide, or both, mostly both.

General observations from the study: In roughly 93% of patients, immune responses induced by the vaccine occurred.

Here immunoSEQ multiplex PCR was the method, and the copy in TCRdb shows in-frame clones only, minus some. The table has some 60,000 clones, approximately 80% seen once. Noted time point: week 11, during vaccination. Each dose delivered 300 ug of mutant IDH1 20-mer peptide subcutaneously with imiquimod. The germline CDR1 and CDR2 sequences are LNHNV and YYDKDF (reference sequence). The CDR3 is made up of 16 amino acids. Trimming took off 0 bases at V and 0 bases at J, with 12 bases between the two ends. Turning to this clone: The antigen is unknown.

The material sequenced was PBMCs, taken from a glioma patient whose treatment included an IDH1 peptide vaccine. The chain employs TRBV15 and TRBJ2-7; no clear D gene. This TCR was sampled from a man aged 25 to 40 with glioma. CDR3 in amino acids: CATSRDEVWTSYEQYF. CDR3 DNA: TGTGCCACCAGCAGAGACGAGGTTTGGACCTCCTACGAGCAGTACTTC. The full variable domain, with the rest looked up from reference TRBV15 and TRBJ2-7, is DAMVIQNPRYQVTQFGKPVTLSCSQTLNHNVMYWYQQKSSQAPKLLFHYYDKDFNNEADTPDNFQSRRPNTSFCFLDIRSPGLGDTAMYLCATSRDEVWTSYEQYFGPGTRLTVT.